The 21 T cell receptor beta chains below come from one sample, sequenced in a study of blood T cell repertoires in COVID-19. Clones were read by immunoSEQ multiplex PCR, and TCRdb kept only the in-frame ones, dropping some. The profile covers under 250,000 clones, with about 82% appearing a single time and approximately 5.5% taken by the ten largest. The specimen sequenced was peripheral blood. Receptors were obtained from a woman older than 75 with COVID-19, enrolled during active disease.

A single count supports this clone. Here the CDR3 DNA reads TGTGCCAGCAGCTTAAGAATAAAAGAAGGACTATTCAATACGCAGTATTTT. This encodes CASSLRIKEGLFNTQYF. The gene calls are TRBV13 and TRBJ2-3, with D possibly TRBD2 on 6 matching bases. This CDR3 spans 17 amino acids. V was trimmed by 2 bases and J by 7 bases, leaving 22 bases between them. The germline V gene has CDR1 PRHDT and CDR2 FYEKMQ (reference sequence).

This clone has only a few counts. The chain carries TRBV4-1 and TRBJ1-2; D is uncertain. The CDR3 contains 14 residues. Germline lookup yields CDR1 MGHRA and CDR2 YSYEKL. The V gene lost 1 base and the J gene lost 2 bases, with 8 bases spanning the gap. The CDR3 loop is CASSQAEQNYGYTF. The CDR3 region has the DNA TGCGCCAGCAGCCAAGCTGAACAGAACTATGGCTACACCTTC.

The chain is built from TRBV5-5 and TRBJ2-3; the match to TRBD2 covers 11 bases. Germline loops: CDR1 SGHKS, CDR2 YYEKEE (reference sequence). The CDR3 is 16 amino acids. V lost 5 bases to trimming and J lost 6 bases; unmatched junction nucleotides: 11. CDR3 sequence (DNA): TGTGCCAGCAGACTGACTAGCGGGGCCCTGAGGGATACGCAGTATTTT. Translation: CASRLTSGALRDTQYF.

This chain links TRBV4-3 with TRBJ1-2; perhaps TRBD1 as D (5 bases). The germline CDR1 and CDR2 sequences are LGHNA and YSLEER. The CDR3 sequence is 14 residues long. V lost 0 bases and J lost 7, with 12 bases in between. For the CDR3, the DNA is TGCGCCAGCAGCCAAGATGAGAATAGGGGTGGCTACACCTTC. Protein sequence: CASSQDENRGGYTF.

This clone has a single count. V and J are TRBV19 and TRBJ2-3; 7 bases line up with TRBD1. Germline CDR1 LNHDA, CDR2 SQIVND (reference sequence). The CDR3 totals 14 residues. After removal of 3 bases from V and 3 bases from J, the junction contained 3 bases not matched to a gene. The CDR3 is CASSIQGETDTQYF. The CDR3 bases are TGTGCCAGTAGTATCCAGGGGGAGACAGATACGCAGTATTTT.

Remarks on this clone: Other DNA sequences in the same sample also yield this CDR3. The V and J genes are TRBV5-1 and TRBJ2-5; 8 bases align to TRBD1. V gave up 4 bases and J gave up 4 bases; unmatched junction bases: 3. The CDR3 covers 13 residues. From germline, CDR1 is SGHRS and CDR2 YFSETQ. This chain's CDR3 is CASSPGQGETQYF. CDR3 nucleotide sequence: TGCGCCAGCAGCCCCGGACAGGGAGAGACCCAGTACTTC.

V and J are TRBV6-5 and TRBJ1-5; 10 bases map to TRBD1. V shed 4 bases, J shed 3 bases, and the junction held 3 bases outside the gene matches. Per the germline V gene, CDR1 is MNHEY and CDR2 is SVGAGI. This CDR3 is built from 15 residues. The CDR3 reads CASSLRQGANQPQHF. The CDR3 DNA reads as TGTGCCAGCAGTTTAAGACAGGGGGCCAATCAGCCCCAGCATTTT.

With respect to this clone: The same CDR3 also results from other DNA sequences found in this sample. This chain joins TRBV28 and TRBJ1-5; D unclear. V was shortened by 3 bases and J by 6 bases, with 6 bases between the two germline ends. Germline CDR1 and CDR2: MDHEN and SYDVKM. This CDR3 comprises 12 residues. In DNA, the CDR3 is TGTGCCAGCAGTTTGTTATCTCAGCCCCAGCATTTT. It yields the protein CASSLLSQPQHF.

The CDR3 DNA follows: TGTGCCAGCAGCTTGGACAGGGGGGAGAATCAGCCCCAGCATTTT. Its protein product is CASSLDRGENQPQHF. This chain uses TRBV5-4 with TRBJ1-5; TRBD1 matches at 8 bases. With V trimmed by 0 bases and J by 4 bases, 3 bases remained unmatched. Germline-derived CDR1 and CDR2 are SGHNT and YYREEE (reference sequence). This CDR3 is built from 15 residues.

The rearrangement links TRBV28 to TRBJ1-1, with 7 nucleotides matching TRBD1. The V and J ends lost 8 bases and 3 bases, in that order; junction bases with no gene match: 6. CDR1 is MDHEN, CDR2 SYDVKM, per germline. This CDR3 contains 13 residues. DNA for the CDR3: TGTGCCAGCCGGTTGGACAGGTACACTGAAGCTTTCTTT. Translation: CASRLDRYTEAFF.

V is TRBV3-1 (or the pseudogene TRBV3-2) and J is TRBJ1-1; D is possibly TRBD1 (5 bases). The CDR3 runs 16 residues. CDR1 and CDR2 (germline): LGHDT, YNNKEL (reference sequence). The V and J ends lost 5 bases and 0 bases respectively, with 16 bases between them. For the CDR3, the DNA is TGTGCCAGCAGCGTTCTTTCTCAGGGAATGAACACTGAAGCTTTCTTT. This gives the protein CASSVLSQGMNTEAFF.

The chain employs TRBV28 and TRBJ2-5; D may be TRBD2 (7 bases). The CDR3 is 16 amino acids. The ends were cut back, 6 bases at V and 5 bases at J, with 22 bases in the middle. Germline V gene data show CDR1 as MDHEN and CDR2 as SYDVKM. The CDR3 reads CASSARGAALVETQYF. The DNA of the CDR3 is TGTGCCAGCAGCGCCCGGGGGGCAGCGTTGGTGGAGACCCAGTACTTC.

The chain couples TRBV7-2 to TRBJ2-7; 9 bases match TRBD1. The CDR3 extends over 15 amino acids. J lost 4 bases, V lost 1 base, and 5 bases had no gene match. Germline assignment: CDR1 SGHTA and CDR2 FQGNSA. CDR3 nucleotides: TGTGCCAGCAGCTTAGTGGGGACAGGGATGTACGAGCAGTACTTC. Translated, it gives CASSLVGTGMYEQYF.

This chain links TRBV3-1 (or the pseudogene TRBV3-2) with TRBJ1-4, with D possibly being TRBD1 (6 bases). Germline CDR1 LGHDT, CDR2 YNNKEL (reference sequence). The CDR3 contains 16 residues. Trimming removed 3 bases from V and 6 bases from J, with 17 bases in between. The CDR3 spells CASSHSVTGPHEKLFF. In DNA form, the CDR3 reads TGTGCCAGCAGCCATAGTGTGACAGGACCTCATGAAAAACTGTTTTTT.

This chain joins TRBV5-1 and TRBJ1-3, with TRBD1 matching 10 bases. Germline values: CDR1 SGHRS, CDR2 YFSETQ. The CDR3 covers 15 residues. The trim removed 4 bases at V and 4 bases at J, leaving 5 bases unmatched. The CDR3 coding sequence is TGCGCCAGCAGCCGGGACAGGGGACTCGGAAACACCATATATTTT. This codes for CASSRDRGLGNTIYF.

This chain connects TRBV2 to TRBJ2-1; 9 bases map to TRBD1. V shed 6 bases and J 6 bases; nucleotides not matched to a gene: 12. The CDR3 contains 16 residues. In germline, CDR1 is SNHLY, CDR2 FYNNEI. CDR3 region: CASRLPGQGPLNEQFF. CDR3 nucleotides: TGTGCCAGCAGATTACCGGGACAGGGTCCCCTCAATGAGCAGTTCTTC. The variable domain in full, with the rest retrieved from reference TRBV2 and TRBJ2-1, is EPEVTQTPSHQVTQMGQEVILRCVPISNHLYFYWYRQILGQKVEFLVSFYNNEISEKSEIFDDQFSVERPDGSNFTLKIRSTKLEDSAMYFCASRLPGQGPLNEQFFGPGTRLTVL.

This chain joins TRBV5-6 and TRBJ2-2, with a tentative D call TRBD2 (6 bases). CDR3 length equals 17 residues. Trimming removed 3 bases at V and 4 bases at J, with 19 bases between. CDR1 and CDR2 (germline): SGHDT, YYEEEE. The CDR3 nucleotides are TGTGCCAGCAGCTCACGCCGGGGAGGATACGGCACCGGGGAGCTGTTTTTT. Translated: CASSSRRGGYGTGELFF. Full variable domain (missing parts from reference TRBV5-6 and TRBJ2-2): DAGVTQSPTHLIKTRGQQVTLRCSPKSGHDTVSWYQQALGQGPQFIFQYYEEEERQRGNFPDRFSGHQFPNYSSELNVNALLLGDSALYLCASSSRRGGYGTGELFFGEGSRLTVL.

The chain links TRBV4-2 to TRBJ2-5; TRBD2 aligns across 13 bases. V gave up 1 base and J gave up 8 bases; unmatched junction bases: 4. In germline, CDR1 is LGHNA, CDR2 YNFKEQ. The length of the CDR3 is 15 residues. The CDR3 DNA is TGTGCCAGCAGCCAAGCCAGGACTAGCGGGGGAACCCAGTACTTC. It encodes CASSQARTSGGTQYF.

The chain uses TRBV3-1 (or the pseudogene TRBV3-2) and TRBJ2-1; no clear D. With 0 bases removed from V and 0 bases from J, the gap between germline ends came to 9 bases. CDR3 length equals 16 residues. Germline loops: CDR1 LGHDT, CDR2 YNNKEL (reference sequence). CDR3 nucleotides: TGTGCCAGCAGCCAAGATATAGCCAGCTCCTACAATGAGCAGTTCTTC. This translates into CASSQDIASSYNEQFF.

The sample holds a few counts of this clone. The J gene is TRBJ1-2, the V gene TRBV6-5; TRBD1 matches 8 bases. CDR3 length: 15 amino acids. CDR1 is MNHEY, CDR2 SVGAGI, per germline. J lost 2 bases, V lost 6 bases, and 8 bases had no gene match. Here the CDR3 reads CASRVQGAQNYGYTF. CDR3 in DNA: TGTGCCAGCAGGGTTCAGGGGGCGCAGAACTATGGCTACACCTTC.

The V and J genes are TRBV4-1 and TRBJ1-1; no definite D call. Germline V gene sequence: CDR1 MGHRA, CDR2 YSYEKL. The CDR3 is 15 residues long. Trimming pared 1 base from V and 1 base from J, leaving 10 bases between. DNA of the CDR3: TGCGCCAGCAGCCAAGTGCCTAATGGGAACACTGAAGCTTTCTTT. Its protein is CASSQVPNGNTEAFF.